This T cell receptor beta chain was retrieved from a study of neurological immune-mediated disorders. Study-level points and caveats: The greatest degree of TCR clonal expansion was observed in HTLV-1-associated myelopathy, with the lowest in multiple sclerosis, below that of healthy controls. No CDR3 amino acid sequences were shared by expanded clones across subjects, suggesting private repertoires in all groups.

Germline V gene lookup returns CDR1 SGHTA and CDR2 FQGNSA. This CDR3 is 14 amino acids long. V trimming: 5 bases; J trimming: 3 bases; junction bases outside the gene matches: 5. This clonotype was detected ten times or more. What it binds is not known. cDNA synthesis was performed by 5'RACE with 10-nucleotide random UMIs. MiXCR, applied by TCRdb to the 5' RACE reads, yields one record per CDR3 protein. This sample carries tens of thousands of distinct CDR3 sequences, around 14% of them seen once, and the ten largest clones take roughly 7.3%. V and J are TRBV7-2 and TRBJ2-5; 8 bases are shared with TRBD2. The sample was PBMCs. The sequence derives from a woman between 50 and 59 years old in good health. As DNA, the CDR3 is TGTGCCAGCAGCCCCGGGGGGGCGGAAGAGACCCAGTACTTC. Translating gives CASSPGGAEETQYF.